Below, 18 T cell receptor beta chains from the same sample are listed, as sequenced in a study of T-cell memory formation after mild COVID-19. Using its own MiXCR run on the 5' RACE reads, TCRdb lists one record per CDR3 protein. The data hold under 450,000 distinct CDR3 sequences, with over 13% observed a single time. Sequenced: PBMCs or a T cell subset sorted from them (not recorded which). Receptors originate from a man between 18 and 35 years old who had mild COVID-19 (a few samples of this study predate the infection). Cell type and time point are not known.

This clonotype has just a few counts. V and J are TRBV20-1 and TRBJ2-1, with D hard to call. Germline CDR1 DFQATT, CDR2 SNEGSKA (reference sequence). V was trimmed by 3 bases and J by 0 bases, leaving 12 bases between them. This CDR3 spans 15 amino acids. This CDR3 is CSARALQSSYNEQFF. In DNA form, the CDR3 reads TGCAGTGCTAGGGCCCTCCAGAGCTCCTACAATGAGCAGTTCTTC.

This clonotype was counted many times. A read error may account for a junction end that differs from germline. The V call is TRBV5-1, the J call TRBJ2-1; D perhaps matches TRBD2 (6 bases). In germline, CDR1 is SGHRS, CDR2 YFSETQ. The CDR3 has 15 residues. The CDR3 loop is CASSLGAGKSPALSF. In DNA form, the CDR3 reads TGCGCCAGCAGCTTGGGCGCGGGAAAATCCCCAGCCCTAAGCTTC.

The J gene is TRBJ2-5, the V gene TRBV4-1; D is undetermined. The CDR3 is 16 residues long. CDR1 and CDR2 from the germline V gene are MGHRA and YSYEKL. The V end was cut by 5 bases, the J end by 2 bases, with 18 bases between. CDR3 sequence reads: CASSNPAMRRQETQYF. The CDR3 DNA sequence: TGCGCCAGCAGCAATCCGGCAATGCGGCGGCAAGAGACCCAGTACTTC.

V is TRBV5-1 and J is TRBJ2-1; D unresolved. The CDR3 loop spans 13 amino acids. Trimming took 2 bases from V and 8 from J, leaving 11 bases between them. The V gene's germline CDR1 is SGHRS and CDR2 YFSETQ. In DNA form, the CDR3 reads TGCGCCAGCAGCTTAAACGCCGTCGATGAGCAGTTCTTC. Translation gives CASSLNAVDEQFF.

Many counts were recorded for this clonotype. The chain joins TRBV27 to TRBJ1-1; the D gene is possibly TRBD1 (5 bases). CDR3 size: 13 residues. V lost 5 bases, J lost 11 bases, and 18 bases lay in between. CDR1 is MNHEY and CDR2 is SMNVEV in the germline V gene (reference sequence). The CDR3 spells CASSTLSGDLAFF. The CDR3 DNA reads TGTGCCAGCAGTACCCTCTCGGGGGATTTGGCTTTCTTT.

This clonotype has just a few counts. CDR3 in DNA: TGTGCCAGCAGTTACTCTCGTTCCGTACCGGAGACCCAGTACTTC. Translation: CASSYSRSVPETQYF. The J gene is TRBJ2-5, the V gene TRBV6-5; D gene uncertain. Germline V gene sequence: CDR1 MNHEY, CDR2 SVGAGI. The CDR3 consists of 15 residues. Trimming removed 0 bases at V and 5 bases at J, with 13 bases between.

This clonotype was seen a handful of times. The CDR3 reads CATSDPGTSGQEQFF. As DNA, the CDR3 is TGTGCCACCAGTGACCCCGGGACTAGCGGACAAGAGCAGTTCTTC. The chain couples TRBV24-1 to TRBJ2-1; 11 positions match TRBD2. The CDR3 extends over 15 amino acids. V shed 4 bases, J shed 10 bases, and the junction held 8 bases outside the gene matches. Germline lookup yields CDR1 KGHDR and CDR2 SFDVKD.

This clonotype was seen a handful of times. CDR3 protein: CASSLDSLGLTDTQYF. As DNA, the CDR3 is TGTGCCAGCAGCTTAGACTCACTTGGCCTTACTGATACGCAGTATTTT. The chain uses TRBV7-2 and TRBJ2-3, with D unclear. The V end was cut by 1 base, the J end by 6 bases, with 17 bases between. This CDR3 has 16 amino acids. CDR1 and CDR2 (germline): SGHTA, FQGNSA.

This clonotype was counted only a few times. The CDR3 protein is CASSPRTGDTGANVLTF. DNA of the CDR3: TGTGCCAGCAGCCCACGGACAGGGGATACTGGGGCCAACGTCCTGACTTTC. The chain employs TRBV4-2 and TRBJ2-6; TRBD1 aligns across 9 bases. This CDR3 contains 17 residues. The junction had 6 bases not matched to a gene; V was cut back by 4 bases and J by 2 bases. The germline V gene has CDR1 LGHNA and CDR2 YNFKEQ.

This clonotype was found a few times. The V gene is TRBV5-1, the J gene TRBJ1-1; weak D call: TRBD1 (6 bases). CDR1 is SGHRS, CDR2 YFSETQ, per germline. V dropped 0 bases and J dropped 6 bases, with 9 bases sitting between them. The CDR3 covers 13 residues. The CDR3 reads CASSLGGGAEAFF. As DNA, the CDR3 is TGCGCCAGCAGCTTGGGGGGGGGCGCTGAAGCTTTCTTT.

V gene TRBV6-2 or TRBV6-3 combines with J gene TRBJ2-1; D remains ambiguous. The germline V gene encodes CDR1 MNHEY and CDR2 SVGEGT. Trimming pared 0 bases from V and 9 bases from J, leaving 12 bases between. The CDR3 has 14 amino acids. CDR3: CASSYSLQNGEQFF. The CDR3 coding sequence is TGTGCCAGCAGTTACTCTCTTCAAAATGGTGAGCAGTTCTTC.

This clonotype has just a few counts. The rearrangement uses TRBV10-3 and TRBJ2-5; tentative D call: TRBD1 (5 bases). V was clipped by 3 bases and J by 1 base, with 12 bases between them. The CDR3 is 15 amino acids. Germline lookup yields CDR1 ENHRY and CDR2 SYGVKD. This chain's CDR3 is CAISDGAGPQETQYF. As DNA, the CDR3 is TGTGCCATCAGTGACGGAGCAGGGCCCCAAGAGACCCAGTACTTC.

This clonotype was detected ten times or more. The chain carries TRBV5-5 and TRBJ2-7; tentative D call: TRBD1 (7 bases). Germline V gives CDR1 SGHKS, CDR2 YYEKEE (reference sequence). Trimming removed 3 bases from V and 7 bases from J, with 11 bases in between. CDR3 length: 12 amino acids. CDR3 protein: CASSSQGREQYF. In nucleotides, the CDR3 is TGTGCCAGCAGCTCACAGGGGAGGGAGCAGTACTTC.

There are a few counts of this clonotype. The chain joins TRBV4-1 to TRBJ2-7, with 8 bases that match TRBD1. The ends lost 4 bases at V and 4 bases at J; junction bases unmatched: 9. CDR1 and CDR2 (germline): MGHRA, YSYEKL. The CDR3 loop spans 15 amino acids. The CDR3 DNA sequence: TGCGCCAGCAGCCTTACGGCAGGGGGCTTATACGAGCAGTACTTC. Its protein is CASSLTAGGLYEQYF.

The chain couples TRBV9 to TRBJ1-5; no clear D. The germline V and J ends were trimmed by 4 bases and 6 bases, with 14 bases remaining between them. The CDR3 contains 14 residues. Germline-derived CDR1 and CDR2 are SGDLS and YYNGEE. CDR3 residues: CASSFSSAGQPQHF. The CDR3, as DNA: TGTGCCAGCAGCTTCAGTTCAGCGGGTCAGCCCCAGCATTTT.

The chain uses TRBV5-1 and TRBJ1-1; D not resolved. Germline CDR1 SGHRS, CDR2 YFSETQ. There are 14 residues in the CDR3. Trimming removed 4 bases at V and 2 bases at J, with 12 bases between. Here the CDR3 reads CASSLYGVNTEAFF. The CDR3 DNA reads TGCGCCAGCAGCCTATACGGGGTAAACACTGAAGCTTTCTTT.

This clonotype was seen a handful of times. The chain uses TRBV9 and TRBJ1-6; no reliable D call. This CDR3 is built from 14 residues. The germline V and J ends were trimmed by 0 bases and 9 bases, with 10 bases remaining between them. Germline V gene lookup returns CDR1 SGDLS and CDR2 YYNGEE. The DNA of the CDR3 is TGTGCCAGCAGCGTAGCTTCTAAGGGTTCACCCCTCCACTTT. It codes for CASSVASKGSPLHF.

Only a few counts were recorded for this clonotype. The chain is built from TRBV12-3 or TRBV12-4 and TRBJ2-4; TRBD1 matches 11 bases. J gave up 3 bases and V 5 bases, and 6 bases lay outside the gene matches. The CDR3 is 16 amino acids. CDR3 loop: CASSVWDRGDKNIQYF. DNA of the CDR3: TGTGCCAGCAGTGTATGGGACAGGGGGGACAAAAACATTCAGTACTTC.